The 9 T cell receptor beta chains below come from one sample, sequenced in a study of control samples from healthy donors and cancer patients. The assay was immunoSEQ multiplex PCR, and TCRdb's table has in-frame clones only and misses some. This sample has 130,000 or so clones, with roughly 90% found just once. The sequenced sample was blood. The receptors shown here come from a woman aged 50 to 65 in good health.

This clone has a single count. The chain uses TRBV19 and TRBJ2-2; D is unclear. The CDR3 runs 15 residues. Trimming left V 0 bases short and J 4 bases short, with 9 bases between. The germline V gene has CDR1 LNHDA and CDR2 SQIVND (reference sequence). The CDR3 region is CASSIEAACTGELFF. CDR3 bases: TGTGCCAGTAGTATAGAGGCAGCGTGCACCGGGGAGCTGTTTTTT. The full variable domain, its missing parts supplied by reference TRBV19 and TRBJ2-2, is DGGITQSPKYLFRKEGQNVTLSCEQNLNHDAMYWYRQDPGQGLRLIYYSQIVNDFQKGDIAEGYSVSREKKESFPLTVTSAQKNPTAFYLCASSIEAACTGELFFGEGSRLTVL.

V and J are TRBV11-2 and TRBJ2-2; 13 bases are a match to TRBD2. The CDR3 is 16 residues long. Germline values: CDR1 SGHAT, CDR2 FQNNGV. V shed 6 bases, J shed 5 bases, and the junction held 6 bases outside the gene matches. In DNA form, the CDR3 reads TGTGCCAGCAGTAAACTAGCGGGAGGGTATACCGGGGAGCTGTTTTTT. Residues: CASSKLAGGYTGELFF. Looking up the rest from reference TRBV11-2 and TRBJ2-2 gives the full variable domain: EAGVAQSPRYKIIEKRQSVAFWCNPISGHATLYWYQQILGQGPKLLIQFQNNGVVDDSQLPKDRFSAERLKGVDSTLKIQPAKLEDSAVYLCASSKLAGGYTGELFFGEGSRLTVL.

The chain has TRBV27 and TRBJ2-1; TRBD2 matches at 9 bases. Germline assignment: CDR1 MNHEY and CDR2 SMNVEV (reference sequence). The CDR3 sequence is 16 residues long. Trimming cost V 7 bases and J 6 bases; bases outside gene matches: 13. CDR3 nucleotides: TGTGCCAGCATGGCATCGGGCGGGAGGGTGTTCAATGAGCAGTTCTTC. Translating gives CASMASGGRVFNEQFF.

The chain carries TRBV5-1 and TRBJ2-1, with 11 bases fitting TRBD2. Germline assignment: CDR1 SGHRS and CDR2 YFSETQ. This CDR3 comprises 18 residues. J was trimmed by 4 bases and V by 4 bases; bases with no gene match: 13. The CDR3 DNA reads TGCGCCAGCAGCATTATCCCCCTGACTAGCGGGGCATACAATGAGCAGTTCTTC. This gives the protein CASSIIPLTSGAYNEQFF.

The genes are TRBV5-1 and TRBJ1-5, with TRBD1 identical over 11 bases. This CDR3 comprises 16 residues. Germline CDR1 SGHRS, CDR2 YFSETQ. Trimming took 2 bases from V and 2 from J; bases not matched to a gene: 3. For the CDR3, the DNA is TGCGCCAGCAGCTTCGGGACAGGGGGTCGCAATCAGCCCCAGCATTTT. This gives the protein CASSFGTGGRNQPQHF.

The chain has TRBV7-9 and TRBJ1-1; no reliable D call. Germline CDR1 SEHNR, CDR2 FQNEAQ (reference sequence). This CDR3 has 15 residues. Trimming took off 2 bases at V and 2 bases at J, with 12 bases between the two ends. Here the CDR3 reads CASSLRLGRNTEAFF. CDR3 in DNA: TGTGCCAGCAGCTTACGATTGGGGAGAAACACTGAAGCTTTCTTT.

This clone was observed once. The genes are TRBV27 and TRBJ2-3; no reliable D call. Deletions cut 3 bases from V and 0 bases from J, with 4 bases between. CDR1 MNHEY and CDR2 SMNVEV come from the germline V gene (reference sequence). This CDR3 has 13 amino acids. The DNA for the CDR3 is TGTGCCAGCAGTTTGAAGAGCACAGATACGCAGTATTTT. Protein product: CASSLKSTDTQYF.

This clone was seen a single time. V and J are TRBV7-2 and TRBJ1-5; D is ambiguous. Germline assignment: CDR1 SGHTA and CDR2 FQGNSA. This CDR3 has 15 amino acids. Trimming left V 1 base short and J 4 bases short, with 11 bases between. Here the CDR3 reads CASSLEVDPNQPQHF. The CDR3 DNA sequence: TGTGCCAGCAGCTTAGAGGTCGATCCTAATCAGCCCCAGCATTTT.

The chain has TRBV19 and TRBJ1-4; maybe TRBD1 (5 bases). Germline V gene data show CDR1 as LNHDA and CDR2 as SQIVND (reference sequence). With 4 bases removed from V and 4 bases from J, the gap between germline ends came to 16 bases. CDR3 size: 16 residues. The CDR3 region is CASSSSNRDGNEKLFF. CDR3 in DNA: TGTGCCAGTAGTAGCTCTAACCGGGACGGTAATGAAAAACTGTTTTTT.